This T cell receptor (beta chain) was obtained from a study of Ad26.COV2.S vaccination and SARS-CoV-2 variants. Study results and limitations: Possibly, TCR breadth and depth analyses underestimated total T cell responses. Vaccinees and placebo recipients showed similar non-spike TCR breadth. Following vaccination, spike-specific CD8+ and CD4+ T cell responses reportedly exhibited substantial breadth.

V lost 2 bases and J 4 bases, leaving 8 bases between the germline ends. CDR1 SNHLY and CDR2 FYNNEI come from the germline V gene. The CDR3 has 13 residues. With regard to this clone: What it binds is unknown.

Produced via immunoSEQ multiplex PCR; TCRdb's table is partial and in-frame only. The repertoire holds around 350,000 clones, with about 91% as singletons. The sequence was obtained from a human donor who had recovered from COVID-19. The rearrangement links TRBV2 to TRBJ1-2, with a weak D call TRBD1 (6 bases). The material sequenced was peripheral blood, taken after recovery from COVID-19. The CDR3 is CASSESQGYGYTF. The CDR3 nucleotides are TGTGCCAGCAGTGAATCACAGGGCTATGGCTACACCTTC.